This T cell receptor beta chain is drawn from a study of T-cell reconstitution after alpha-beta-depleted transplantation in children. CDR3 length equals 13 residues. V was trimmed by 8 bases and J by 4 bases, leaving 12 bases between them. The library targeted TCRbeta and was prepared with unique molecular identifiers. Each CDR3 protein gets one entry after TCRdb re-called the PCR reads with MiXCR. The repertoire holds hundreds of thousands of distinct CDR3 sequences, with about 11% as singletons. This clonotype appeared many times. Sequencing used PBMCs from the stem cell graft donor, obtained from the stem cell graft. The chain carries TRBV12-3 or TRBV12-4 and TRBJ1-5; D might be TRBD1 (5 bases). The receptor comes from a human donor who donated a stem cell graft to a child with acute myeloid leukemia. The CDR3 DNA reads as TGTGCCAGCTTGGGGACCCTTAATCAGCCCCAGCATTTT. This encodes CASLGTLNQPQHF.